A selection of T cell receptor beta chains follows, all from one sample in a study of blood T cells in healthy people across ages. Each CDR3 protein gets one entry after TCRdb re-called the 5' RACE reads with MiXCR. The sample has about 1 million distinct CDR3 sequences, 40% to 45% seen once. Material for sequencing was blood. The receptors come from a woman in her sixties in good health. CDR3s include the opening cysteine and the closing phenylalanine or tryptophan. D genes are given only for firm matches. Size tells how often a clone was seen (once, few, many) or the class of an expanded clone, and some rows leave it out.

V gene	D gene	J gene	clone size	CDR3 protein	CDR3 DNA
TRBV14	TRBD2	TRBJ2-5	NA	CASSQVRLATERYF	TGTGCCAGCAGCCAAGTTCGACTAGCAACCGAGCGGTACTTC
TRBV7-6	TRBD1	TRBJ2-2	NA	CASSVGQGGGELFF	TGTGCCAGCAGCGTAGGACAGGGTGGCGGGGAGCTGTTTTTT
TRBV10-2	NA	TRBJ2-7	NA	CASRSTLKNYEQYF	TGCGCCAGCAGATCGACGCTAAAGAACTACGAGCAGTACTTC
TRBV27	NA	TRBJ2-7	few	CASSLVVVRHYEQYF	TGTGCCAGCAGTTTGGTCGTAGTCCGACACTACGAGCAGTACTTC
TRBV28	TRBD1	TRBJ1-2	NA	CASTGVNYGYTF	TGTGCCAGTACAGGGGTCAACTATGGCTACACCTTC
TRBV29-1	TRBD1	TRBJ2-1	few	CSVGQGVGGEQFF	TGCAGCGTTGGACAGGGGGTCGGCGGTGAGCAGTTCTTC
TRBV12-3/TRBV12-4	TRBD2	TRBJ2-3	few	CASSLAAVAGGPGDTQYF	TGTGCCAGCAGTTTAGCGGCGGTAGCGGGAGGGCCGGGAGATACGCAGTATTTT
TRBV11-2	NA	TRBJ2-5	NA	CASSLTHETQYF	TGTGCCAGCAGCTTGACCCATGAGACCCAGTACTTC
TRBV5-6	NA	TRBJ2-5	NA	CASSLVSRGETQYF	TGTGCCAGCAGCTTGGTCTCGCGAGGAGAGACCCAGTACTTC
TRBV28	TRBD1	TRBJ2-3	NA	CASSEPGTGSTDTQYF	TGTGCCAGCAGTGAACCCGGGACAGGGAGCACAGATACGCAGTATTTT
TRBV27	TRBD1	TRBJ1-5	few	CASSPGTGYQPQHF	TGTGCCAGCAGCCCTGGGACAGGGTACCAGCCCCAGCATTTT
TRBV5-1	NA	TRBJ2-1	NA	CASSLSPSSYNEQFF	TGTGCCAGCAGCTTATCCCCAAGCTCCTACAATGAGCAGTTCTTC
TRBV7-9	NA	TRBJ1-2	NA	CACSSLQEGYTF	TGTGCCTGCAGCTCCCTCCAGGAGGGCTACACCTTC
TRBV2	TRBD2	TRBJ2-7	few	CASSLAGGSAEQYF	TGTGCCAGCAGTCTAGCGGGAGGGTCGGCCGAGCAGTACTTC
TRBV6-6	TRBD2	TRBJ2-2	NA	CAVQAGMNTGELFF	TGTGCCGTTCAAGCGGGGATGAACACCGGGGAGCTGTTTTTT
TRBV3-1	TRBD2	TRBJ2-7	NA	CASSQGISGGVHEQYF	TGTGCCAGCAGCCAAGGGATTAGCGGGGGGGTCCACGAGCAGTACTTC
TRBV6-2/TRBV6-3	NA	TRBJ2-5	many	CASTSQETQYF	TGTGCCAGCACTTCACAAGAGACCCAGTACTTC
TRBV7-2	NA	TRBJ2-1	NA	CASSLAPGPLNNEQFF	TGTGCCAGCAGCTTAGCGCCGGGACCCCTTAACAATGAGCAGTTCTTC
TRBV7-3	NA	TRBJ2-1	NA	CASSSSANEQFF	TGTGCCAGCAGCTCTAGCGCCAATGAGCAGTTCTTC
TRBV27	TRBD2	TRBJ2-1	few	CASISTPGLGFGEQFF	TGTGCCAGCATTTCTACTCCGGGACTAGGGTTCGGTGAGCAGTTCTTC
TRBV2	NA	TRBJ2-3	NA	CASSEGFGTDTQYF	TGTGCCAGCAGTGAAGGGTTTGGCACAGATACGCAGTATTTT
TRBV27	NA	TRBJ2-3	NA	CDSSPPGRGSTDTQYF	TGTGACAGCAGTCCCCCCGGGCGGGGTAGCACAGATACGCAGTATTTT
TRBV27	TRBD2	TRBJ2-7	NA	CASSRDSGTYEQYF	TGTGCCAGCAGCCGGGATAGCGGGACCTACGAGCAGTACTTC
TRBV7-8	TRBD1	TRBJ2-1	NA	CASSLDRADGEQFF	TGTGCCAGCAGCCTGGACAGGGCCGATGGTGAGCAGTTCTTC
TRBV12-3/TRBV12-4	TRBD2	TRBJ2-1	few	CASSSRLAGGNEQFF	TGTGCCAGCAGCTCCCGACTAGCGGGAGGGAATGAGCAGTTCTTC
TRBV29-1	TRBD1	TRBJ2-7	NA	CSVESRDRGTNQTSYEQYF	TGCAGCGTTGAATCTAGGGACAGGGGTACCAACCAAACCTCCTACGAGCAGTACTTC
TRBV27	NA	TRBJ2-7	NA	CASSFGLTTSYEQYF	TGTGCCAGCAGTTTCGGACTTACTACCTCCTACGAGCAGTACTTC
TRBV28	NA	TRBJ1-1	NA	CASSSRAVAFF	TGTGCCAGCAGTTCCAGAGCGGTAGCTTTCTTT
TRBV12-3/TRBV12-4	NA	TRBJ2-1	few	CASRMTGFYNEQFF	TGTGCCAGCAGAATGACAGGTTTCTACAATGAGCAGTTCTTC
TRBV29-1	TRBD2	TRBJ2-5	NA	CSVELVAGASETQYF	TGCAGCGTTGAATTGGTAGCGGGAGCGAGTGAGACCCAGTACTTC
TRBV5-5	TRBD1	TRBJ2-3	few	CASSQQGWKDTQYF	TGTGCCAGCAGCCAACAGGGGTGGAAAGATACGCAGTATTTT
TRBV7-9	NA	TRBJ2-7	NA	CASSLVQANSYYEQYF	TGTGCCAGCAGCTTAGTTCAGGCTAACTCTTACTACGAGCAGTACTTC
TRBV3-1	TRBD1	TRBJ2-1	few	CASSADRVITNEQFF	TGTGCCAGCAGCGCTGACAGGGTGATCACCAATGAGCAGTTCTTC
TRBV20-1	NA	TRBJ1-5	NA	CSARVLWTSPGGQPQHF	TGCAGTGCTAGAGTTCTCTGGACATCGCCGGGAGGGCAGCCCCAGCATTTT
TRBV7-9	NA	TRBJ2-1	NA	CASGFGGRGSYNEQFF	TGTGCCAGCGGCTTCGGGGGTAGAGGCTCCTACAATGAGCAGTTCTTC
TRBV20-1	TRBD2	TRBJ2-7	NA	CSASGRGPNYEQYF	TGCAGTGCTAGCGGGAGGGGTCCTAACTACGAGCAGTACTTC
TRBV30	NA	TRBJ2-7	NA	CAWNHRRGEQYF	TGTGCCTGGAACCACAGGAGGGGGGAGCAGTACTTC
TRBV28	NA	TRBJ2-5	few	CASSALGRDKSTQYF	TGTGCCAGCAGTGCTCTTGGCCGGGACAAAAGTACCCAGTACTTC
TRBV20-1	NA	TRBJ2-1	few	CSARVWTKDEQFF	TGCAGTGCTAGAGTTTGGACTAAAGATGAGCAGTTCTTC
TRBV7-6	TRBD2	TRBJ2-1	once	CASSSPGDVSGRAAYNEQFF	TGTGCCAGCAGCTCCCCGGGGGACGTTAGCGGGAGGGCAGCCTACAATGAGCAGTTCTTC
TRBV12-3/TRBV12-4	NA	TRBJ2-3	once	CASSPLSGPTDTQYF	TGTGCCAGCAGTCCCCTCAGCGGACCCACAGATACGCAGTATTTT
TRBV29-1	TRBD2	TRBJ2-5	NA	CSVERAGGRGETQYF	TGCAGCGTTGAAAGGGCTGGCGGGAGGGGGGAGACCCAGTACTTC
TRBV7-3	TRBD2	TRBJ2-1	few	CASSLRAQVLAGNEQFF	TGTGCCAGCAGCTTAAGGGCACAGGTGCTAGCGGGTAATGAGCAGTTCTTC
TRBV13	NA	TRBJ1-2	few	CASSLGLSGNYGYTF	TGTGCCAGCAGCTTAGGCCTATCCGGGAACTATGGCTACACCTTC
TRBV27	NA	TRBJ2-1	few	CASSSPRGARQSSYNEQFF	TGTGCCAGCAGTTCCCCTCGCGGGGCAAGACAGAGCTCCTACAATGAGCAGTTCTTC